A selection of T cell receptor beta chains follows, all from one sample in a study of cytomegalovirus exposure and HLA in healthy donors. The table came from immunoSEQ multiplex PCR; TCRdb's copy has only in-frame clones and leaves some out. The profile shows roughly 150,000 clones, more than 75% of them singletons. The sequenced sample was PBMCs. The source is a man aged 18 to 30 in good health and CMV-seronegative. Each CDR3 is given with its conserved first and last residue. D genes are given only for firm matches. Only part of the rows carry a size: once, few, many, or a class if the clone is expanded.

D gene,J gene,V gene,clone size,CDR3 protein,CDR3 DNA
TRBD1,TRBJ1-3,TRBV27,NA,CASSSTLRTGTGNTIYF,TGTGCCAGCAGTTCGACATTACGGACAGGGACTGGAAACACCATATATTTT
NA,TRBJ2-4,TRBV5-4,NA,CASSSRVAKNIQYF,TGTGCCAGCAGCTCTCGAGTAGCCAAAAACATTCAGTACTTC
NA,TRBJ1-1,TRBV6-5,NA,CASSYSDSTDTEAFF,TGTGCCAGCAGTTACTCGGACAGCACGGACACTGAAGCTTTCTTT
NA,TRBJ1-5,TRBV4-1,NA,CASSEERAQPQHF,TGCGCCAGCAGCGAAGAGAGGGCTCAGCCCCAGCATTTT
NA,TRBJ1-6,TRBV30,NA,CAWSVREAVNSPLHF,TGTGCCTGGAGTGTACGAGAGGCGGTTAATTCACCCCTCCACTTT
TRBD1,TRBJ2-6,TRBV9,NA,CASGGQVGRGSGANVLTF,TGTGCCAGCGGAGGACAGGTAGGAAGAGGATCCGGGGCCAACGTCCTGACTTTC
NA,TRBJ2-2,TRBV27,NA,CASSPYESTGELFF,TGTGCCAGCAGTCCCTATGAGTCCACCGGGGAGCTGTTTTTT
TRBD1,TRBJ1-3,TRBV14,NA,CASRPTGGVGNTIYF,TGTGCCAGCAGACCCACAGGGGGTGTTGGAAACACCATATATTTT
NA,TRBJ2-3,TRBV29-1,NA,CSVDPARDTTTDTQYF,TGCAGCGTTGATCCGGCTAGGGACACCACAACAGATACGCAGTATTTT
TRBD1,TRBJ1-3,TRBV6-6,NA,CASSQRQGASGNTIYF,TGTGCCAGCAGTCAGAGACAGGGGGCATCTGGAAACACCATATATTTT
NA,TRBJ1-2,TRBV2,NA,CASSELRGNYGYTF,TGTGCCAGCAGTGAATTAAGGGGGAACTATGGCTACACCTTC
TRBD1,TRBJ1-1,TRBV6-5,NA,CASRGQGRNTEAFF,TGTGCCAGCAGGGGACAGGGGAGGAACACTGAAGCTTTCTTT
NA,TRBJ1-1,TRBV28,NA,CASSLGGQGTEAFF,TGTGCCAGCAGTTTGGGGGGGCAGGGAACTGAAGCTTTCTTT
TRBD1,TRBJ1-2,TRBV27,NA,CASSLSRVPRGQGLGRTF,TGTGCCAGCAGTTTATCGAGAGTACCCCGGGGACAGGGGCTGGGGAGAACTTTC
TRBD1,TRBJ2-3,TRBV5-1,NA,CASSLGGQSTDTQYF,TGCGCCAGCAGCTTGGGGGGACAGAGCACAGATACGCAGTATTTT
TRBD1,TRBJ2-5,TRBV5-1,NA,CASSARTGVQETQYF,TGCGCCAGCAGCGCGAGGACAGGGGTACAAGAGACCCAGTACTTC
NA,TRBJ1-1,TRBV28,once,CASLSPGNTEAFF,TGTGCCAGCCTAAGTCCAGGGAACACTGAAGCTTTCTTT
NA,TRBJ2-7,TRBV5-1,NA,CASSLAGEQYF,TGCGCCAGCAGCTTGGCCGGCGAGCAGTACTTC
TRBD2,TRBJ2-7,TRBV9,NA,CASSAGTSSYEQYF,TGTGCCAGCAGCGCCGGGACTAGCAGCTACGAGCAGTACTTC
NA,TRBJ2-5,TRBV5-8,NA,CASTKGGGRETQYF,TGTGCCAGCACCAAGGGGGGGGGACGGGAGACCCAGTACTTC
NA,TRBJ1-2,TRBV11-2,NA,CASSLDVGAEGYTF,TGTGCCAGCAGCTTAGATGTGGGGGCGGAAGGCTACACCTTC
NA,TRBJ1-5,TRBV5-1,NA,CASSPTTDQPQHF,TGCGCCAGCAGCCCAACTACCGATCAGCCCCAGCATTTT
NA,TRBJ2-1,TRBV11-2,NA,CASSQDRHNEQFF,TGTGCCAGCAGCCAAGACAGACACAATGAGCAGTTCTTC
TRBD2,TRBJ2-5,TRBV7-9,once,CASSWTSGTFQETQYF,TGTGCCAGCAGTTGGACTAGCGGGACATTCCAAGAGACCCAGTACTTC
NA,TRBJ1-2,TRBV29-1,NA,CSVGGANYGYTF,TGCAGCGTTGGTGGGGCGAACTATGGCTACACCTTC
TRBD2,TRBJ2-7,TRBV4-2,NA,CASSPGTSKSEQYF,TGTGCCAGCAGCCCCGGGACTAGCAAGTCCGAGCAGTACTTC
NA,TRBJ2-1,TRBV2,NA,CASSEEDTGNYNEQFF,TGTGCCAGCAGTGAAGAAGATACAGGGAACTACAATGAGCAGTTCTTC
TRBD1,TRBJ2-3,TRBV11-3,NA,CASSPGGLPSTDTQYF,TGTGCCAGCAGCCCAGGGGGCCTACCTAGCACAGATACGCAGTATTTT
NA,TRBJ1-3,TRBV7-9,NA,CASSTDSSSGNTIYF,TGTGCCAGCAGCACAGACAGTAGCTCTGGAAACACCATATATTTT
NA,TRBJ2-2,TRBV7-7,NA,CASSPRTPYTGELFF,TGTGCTAGCAGCCCTCGGACACCCTACACCGGGGAGCTGTTTTTT
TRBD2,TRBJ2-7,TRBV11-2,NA,CASSLGLADEQYF,TGTGCCAGCAGCTTAGGACTAGCGGACGAGCAGTACTTC
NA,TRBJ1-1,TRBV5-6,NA,CASSLGGRANTEAFF,TGTGCCAGCAGCTTAGGTGGCAGGGCGAACACTGAAGCTTTCTTT
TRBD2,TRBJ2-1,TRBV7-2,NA,CASSFIAGGGNEQFF,TGTGCCAGCAGCTTCATAGCGGGAGGCGGGAATGAGCAGTTCTTC
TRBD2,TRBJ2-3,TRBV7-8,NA,CASSLAKLGLAGGGDTQYF,TGTGCCAGCAGCTTAGCAAAGTTGGGACTAGCGGGAGGGGGAGATACGCAGTATTTT
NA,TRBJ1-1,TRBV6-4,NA,CASSHEAFF,TGTGCCAGCAGCCACGAGGCTTTCTTT
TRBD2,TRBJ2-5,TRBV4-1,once,CASSQDLAGAQETQYF,TGCGCCAGCAGCCAAGATCTAGCGGGGGCCCAAGAGACCCAGTACTTC
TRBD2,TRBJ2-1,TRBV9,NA,CASSVDVGAGGGNEQFF,TGTGCCAGCAGCGTAGACGTAGGAGCGGGAGGCGGGAATGAGCAGTTCTTC
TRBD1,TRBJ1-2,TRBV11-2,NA,CASSANTGAGGYTF,TGTGCCAGCAGCGCCAATACAGGGGCGGGCGGCTACACCTTC
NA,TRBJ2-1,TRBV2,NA,CASTPRGSEQFF,TGTGCCAGCACCCCGAGGGGGAGCGAGCAGTTCTTC
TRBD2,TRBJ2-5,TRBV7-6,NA,CASSVNPPVQRGQETQYF,TGTGCCAGCAGCGTTAACCCTCCGGTCCAGCGGGGGCAAGAGACCCAGTACTTC
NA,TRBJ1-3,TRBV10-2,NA,CASSETASPGNTIYF,TGCGCCAGCAGTGAGACAGCTTCCCCTGGAAACACCATATATTTT
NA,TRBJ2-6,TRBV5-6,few,CASTPPGSSGANVLTF,TGTGCCAGCACCCCACCCGGGAGCTCTGGGGCCAACGTCCTGACTTTC
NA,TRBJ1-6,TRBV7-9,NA,CASQQASNNSPLHF,TGTGCCAGCCAACAGGCCTCAAACAATTCACCCCTCCACTTT
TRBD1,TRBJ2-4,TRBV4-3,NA,CASSQARDRNYKNIQYF,TGCGCCAGCAGCCAAGCCCGGGACAGGAACTACAAAAACATTCAGTACTTC
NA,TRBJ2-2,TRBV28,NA,CASSFTRTATNTGELFF,TGTGCCAGCAGTTTCACCCGGACAGCCACCAACACCGGGGAGCTGTTTTTT
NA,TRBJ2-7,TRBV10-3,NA,CAISDRDISYEQYF,TGTGCCATCAGTGACCGGGACATCTCCTACGAGCAGTACTTC